The rows below give T cell receptor beta chains drawn from one sample of a study of OX40 agonist ivuxolimab in advanced cancers. The protocol was immunoSEQ multiplex PCR, while the TCRdb copy is restricted to in-frame clones and leaves out a portion. This table has fewer than 65,000 clones, around nine tenths appearing once. The source was CD4+ or CD8+ T cells sorted from blood, collected in a trial of the OX40 agonist ivuxolimab. The receptors stem from an adult with an advanced solid tumor such as melanoma, head and neck, liver or kidney cancer. The CDR3 runs from the conserved cysteine through the conserved F or W. D genes are given only for firm matches. Size is omitted from some rows. Given values are once, few, many or a class for expanded clones.

d_call clone_size j_call v_call cdr3_aa cdr3_nt
TRBD2 . TRBJ2-1 TRBV5-1 CASSLAPLAGSGVEQFF TGCGCCAGCAGCTTGGCCCCCCTAGCGGGTAGCGGGGTAGAGCAGTTCTTC
TRBD1 . TRBJ2-1 TRBV5-1 CASSAGTGGARMNEQFF TGCGCCAGCAGCGCCGGGACAGGGGGCGCGAGGATGAATGAGCAGTTCTTC
. . TRBJ2-5 TRBV5-1 CASSLNRVSETQYF TGCGCCAGCAGCTTGAATAGGGTTTCGGAGACCCAGTACTTC
. . TRBJ1-1 TRBV5-1 CASSLSTSFGDTEAFF TGCGCCAGCAGCCTTAGTACGAGCTTTGGGGACACTGAAGCTTTCTTT
TRBD1 . TRBJ2-1 TRBV15 CATSRGRGQLLYNEQFF TGTGCCACCAGCAGAGGACGGGGACAGCTACTTTACAATGAGCAGTTCTTC
. . TRBJ1-5 TRBV19 CASSMRSPHQPQHF TGTGCCAGTAGTATGAGGTCCCCGCACCAGCCCCAGCATTTT
TRBD2 . TRBJ2-1 TRBV19 CASSQGLAGGWYNEQFF TGTGCCAGTAGTCAGGGACTAGCGGGAGGGTGGTACAATGAGCAGTTCTTC
. . TRBJ1-2 TRBV11-1 CASSPGTAHYGYTF TGTGCCAGCAGCCCGGGGACGGCCCACTATGGCTACACCTTC
TRBD1 . TRBJ1-1 TRBV2 CASSPQGGGTEAFF TGTGCCAGCAGTCCCCAGGGGGGTGGCACTGAAGCTTTCTTT
TRBD1 . TRBJ2-7 TRBV18 CASSPLNPGTGRLNYEQYF TGTGCCAGCTCACCACTAAACCCCGGGACAGGAAGGCTAAATTACGAGCAGTACTTC
. . TRBJ2-5 TRBV5-1 CASSLIGGLGETQYF TGCGCCAGCAGCTTGATAGGGGGTTTGGGAGAGACCCAGTACTTC
. . TRBJ1-1 TRBV5-6 CASSSGWGNTEAFF TGTGCCAGCAGTTCAGGGTGGGGGAACACTGAAGCTTTCTTT
. once TRBJ2-5 TRBV7-2 CASSVAGVVQETQYF TGTGCCAGCAGCGTCGCCGGGGTTGTACAAGAGACCCAGTACTTC
. . TRBJ1-5 TRBV4-2 CASSQDYSNQPQHF TGTGCCAGCAGCCAAGATTACAGCAATCAGCCCCAGCATTTT
. once TRBJ2-5 TRBV29-1 CSVSDPEETQYF TGCAGCGTTTCGGACCCCGAAGAGACCCAGTACTTC
. . TRBJ2-3 TRBV4-3 CASSQDWDTVDTQYF TGCGCCAGCAGCCAAGATTGGGACACCGTCGATACGCAGTATTTT
. . TRBJ1-5 TRBV28 CASSLPQDNQPQHF TGTGCCAGCAGTTTACCACAGGACAATCAGCCCCAGCATTTT
. few TRBJ2-7 TRBV28 CASSSSTWPYEQYF TGTGCCAGCAGTTCCTCGACATGGCCCTACGAGCAGTACTTC
TRBD1 . TRBJ2-7 TRBV19 CASRPTGTYGQYF TGTGCCAGTAGGCCGACAGGGACCTACGGGCAGTACTTC
. . TRBJ2-1 TRBV11-2 CASSRHASEQFF TGTGCCAGCAGCCGCCACGCTTCTGAGCAGTTCTTC
TRBD2 . TRBJ2-1 TRBV7-2 CASSPGTSGLSSYNEQFF TGTGCCAGCAGCCCCGGGACTAGCGGGCTGAGCTCCTACAATGAGCAGTTCTTC
TRBD1 once TRBJ2-7 TRBV6-1 CASSLDRGLGEQYF TGTGCCAGCAGTCTTGACAGGGGACTGGGCGAGCAGTACTTC
. . TRBJ2-7 TRBV27 CASSLASLPYEQYF TGTGCCAGCAGTTTAGCCAGTCTGCCGTACGAGCAGTACTTC
TRBD2 . TRBJ2-3 TRBV4-1 CASSPGGGSGPDTQYF TGCGCCAGCAGCCCCGGCGGGGGTAGCGGGCCAGATACGCAGTATTTT
. . TRBJ1-4 TRBV30 CAWSRVATNEKLFF TGTGCCTGGAGCAGAGTAGCAACTAATGAAAAACTGTTTTTT
. . TRBJ2-2 TRBV7-9 CASSLQGKNTGELFF TGTGCCAGCAGCTTACAGGGGAAGAACACCGGGGAGCTGTTTTTT
. . TRBJ1-4 TRBV5-1 CASSLEATNEKLFF TGCGCCAGCAGCTTGGAAGCAACTAATGAAAAACTGTTTTTT
TRBD1 . TRBJ2-7 TRBV7-6 CASSSIQGDTPYEQYF TGTGCCAGCAGCTCTATACAGGGGGACACTCCCTACGAGCAGTACTTC
. few TRBJ1-2 TRBV6-5 CASSFLGDGYTF TGTGCCAGCAGTTTCCTTGGGGATGGCTACACCTTC
TRBD1 . TRBJ1-2 TRBV29-1 CSVRLTTGMDYGYTF TGCAGCGTCCGCCTGACGACAGGGATGGACTATGGCTACACCTTC
TRBD2 . TRBJ2-2 TRBV19 CASSTSGSTGELFF TGTGCCAGTAGTACTAGCGGGAGTACCGGGGAGCTGTTTTTT
. . TRBJ1-5 TRBV19 CASSMGGVGNQPQHF TGTGCCAGTAGTATGGGAGGGGTGGGAAATCAGCCCCAGCATTTT